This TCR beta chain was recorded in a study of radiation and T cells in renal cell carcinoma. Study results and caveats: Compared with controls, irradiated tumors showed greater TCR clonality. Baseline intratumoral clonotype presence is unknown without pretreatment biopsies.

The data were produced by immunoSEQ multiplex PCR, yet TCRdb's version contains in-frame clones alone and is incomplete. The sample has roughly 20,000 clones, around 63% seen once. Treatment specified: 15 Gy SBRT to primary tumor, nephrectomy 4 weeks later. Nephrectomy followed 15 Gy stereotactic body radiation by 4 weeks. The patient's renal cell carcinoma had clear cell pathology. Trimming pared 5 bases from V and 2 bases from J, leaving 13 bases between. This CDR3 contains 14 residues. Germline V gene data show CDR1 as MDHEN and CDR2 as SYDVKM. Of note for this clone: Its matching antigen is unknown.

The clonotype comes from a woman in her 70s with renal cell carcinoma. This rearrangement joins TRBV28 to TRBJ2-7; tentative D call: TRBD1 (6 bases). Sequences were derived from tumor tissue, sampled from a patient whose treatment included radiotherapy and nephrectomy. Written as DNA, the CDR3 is TGTGCCAGCAGTAACCGGGACAATGCCTACGAGCAGTACTTC. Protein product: CASSNRDNAYEQYF.